These 7 T cell receptor beta chains were sequenced from one sample in a study of Graves' ophthalmopathy and Graves' hyperthyroidism. Amplification targeted the TCR beta CDR3 regions, with RNA transcripts as the source material. Investigators did first-round RT-PCR with HTBI primers, then second-round multiplex PCR. TCRdb reanalysed the multiplex PCR reads using MiXCR and keeps one entry per CDR3 protein. Of fewer than 400,000 distinct CDR3 sequences in the sample, approximately 16% were seen once. The sample taken for sequencing was peripheral blood. Every receptor here comes from a woman between 18 and 29 years old with Graves' ophthalmopathy.

This clonotype was observed at least ten times. The chain joins TRBV28 to TRBJ2-4; D unclear. The V end lost 5 bases, the J end lost 3 bases, and 5 bases lay between the germline ends. CDR1 is MDHEN, CDR2 SYDVKM, per germline. The CDR3 is made up of 12 amino acids. The CDR3 is CASSGDKNIQYF. The CDR3 nucleotides are TGTGCCAGCAGTGGGGACAAAAACATTCAGTACTTC. Supplemented by reference TRBV28 and TRBJ2-4, the full variable domain reads DVKVTQSSRYLVKRTGEKVFLECVQDMDHENMFWYRQDPGLGLRLIYFSYDVKMKEKGDIPEGYSVSREKKERFSLILESASTNQTSMYLCASSGDKNIQYFGAGTRLSVL.

This clonotype has a single count. CDR3 coding DNA: TGTGCCAGCAGCTGGGCAGGCGGGAGCGGCGACGAGCAGTACTTC. Translation: CASSWAGGSGDEQYF. This chain uses TRBV11-2 with TRBJ2-7, with 7 positions matching TRBD2. The germline V gene encodes CDR1 SGHAT and CDR2 FQNNGV. This CDR3 has 15 amino acids. V dropped 4 bases and J dropped 5; count of bases not matched to a gene: 11.

In this sample, this clonotype turned up many times. The chain has TRBV15 and TRBJ1-1; 11 bases are shared with TRBD1. V gave up 5 bases and J gave up 4 bases; unmatched junction bases: 6. CDR3 length: 15 residues. Germline assignment: CDR1 LNHNV and CDR2 YYDKDF (reference sequence). In nucleotides, the CDR3 is TGTGCCACCAGCCCCCGGACAGGGGGCCTCACTGAAGCTTTCTTT. Residues: CATSPRTGGLTEAFF.

This clonotype was recorded many times. The chain couples TRBV20-1 to TRBJ1-5; D unclear. Per the germline V gene, CDR1 is DFQATT and CDR2 is SNEGSKA (reference sequence). This CDR3 has 13 amino acids. V dropped 0 bases and J dropped 3 bases, with 6 bases sitting between them. For the CDR3, the DNA is TGCAGTGCTAGAGAAACCTACAATCAGCCCCAGCATTTT. It translates to CSARETYNQPQHF.

This clonotype has ten or more counts. The chain recombines TRBV6-1 with TRBJ2-7; 12 bases agree with TRBD1. Germline-derived CDR1 and CDR2 are MNHNS and SASEGT. J lost 3 bases, V lost 7 bases, and 10 bases had no gene match. The CDR3 covers 16 residues. CDR3 in DNA: TGTGCCAGCACCTTGCCGGGACAGGGGGCAGTCTACGAGCAGTACTTC. It yields the protein CASTLPGQGAVYEQYF.

This clonotype was counted ten times or more. V usage is TRBV7-9 and J usage is TRBJ2-5, with 8 bases identical to TRBD2. CDR3 length: 16 amino acids. Germline CDR1 reads SEHNR; CDR2 reads FQNEAQ (reference sequence). V shed 4 bases and J 0 bases; nucleotides not matched to a gene: 7. CDR3: CASSSTGTRNQETQYF. In DNA, the CDR3 is TGTGCCAGCAGCTCGACCGGGACTAGAAACCAAGAGACCCAGTACTTC.

Many counts were recorded for this clonotype. V is TRBV28 and J is TRBJ1-6; D call uncertain. V dropped 8 bases and J dropped 10 bases, with 9 bases sitting between them. Germline CDR1 reads MDHEN; CDR2 reads SYDVKM. The CDR3 totals 11 residues. The CDR3 region is CASHAGSPLHF. The CDR3 nucleotides are TGTGCCAGCCACGCGGGCTCACCCCTCCACTTT.